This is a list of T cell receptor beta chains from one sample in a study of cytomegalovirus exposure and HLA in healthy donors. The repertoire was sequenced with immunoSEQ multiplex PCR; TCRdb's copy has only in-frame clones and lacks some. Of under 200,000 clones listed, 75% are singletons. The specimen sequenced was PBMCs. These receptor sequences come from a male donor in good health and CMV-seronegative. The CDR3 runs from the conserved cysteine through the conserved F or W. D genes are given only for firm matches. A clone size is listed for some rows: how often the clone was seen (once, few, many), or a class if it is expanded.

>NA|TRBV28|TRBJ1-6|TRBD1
TGTGCCAGCAGTTCCCGACAGGGGCCGAATTCACCCCTCCACTTT
CASSSRQGPNSPLHF
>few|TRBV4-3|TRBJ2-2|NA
TGCGCCAGCAGCCAAGATTTATGGGGCCGACAGGCCGGGGAGCTGTTTTTT
CASSQDLWGRQAGELFF
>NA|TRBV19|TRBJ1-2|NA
TGTGCCAGTAGTATAGATCGGGGGAACTATGGCTACACCTTC
CASSIDRGNYGYTF
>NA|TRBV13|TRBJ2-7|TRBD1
TGTGCCAGCAGCATATACAGGGGGCTCGAGCAGTACTTC
CASSIYRGLEQYF
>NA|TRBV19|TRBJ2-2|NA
TGTGCCAGTAGTACAGGGGACAACGCGAACACCGGGGAGCTGTTTTTT
CASSTGDNANTGELFF
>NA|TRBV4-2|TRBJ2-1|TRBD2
TGTGCCAGCAGCCGCGGGAGGGCCGATACAAATGAGCAGTTCTTC
CASSRGRADTNEQFF
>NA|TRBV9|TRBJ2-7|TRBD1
TGTGCCAGCGGGACAGACGTTCGGGAGCAGTACTTC
CASGTDVREQYF
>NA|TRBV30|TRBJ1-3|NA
TGTGCCTGGAGTGTTCGGGGGGAGAGGGCTGGAAACACCATATATTTT
CAWSVRGERAGNTIYF
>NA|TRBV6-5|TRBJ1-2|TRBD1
TGTGCCAGCAGTTTCGGGACAGGCCTCAGAGGCTACACCTTC
CASSFGTGLRGYTF
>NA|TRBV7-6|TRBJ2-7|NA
TGTGCCAGCAGCCGAGGGGGGGTCGGCTCCTACGAGCAGTACTTC
CASSRGGVGSYEQYF
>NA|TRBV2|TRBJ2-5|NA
TGTGCCAGCAGTCACCTCGGGGATTATGAAGAGACCCAGTACTTC
CASSHLGDYEETQYF
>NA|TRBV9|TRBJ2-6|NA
TGTGCCAGCAGCGTTTGGCAGGGCTCTGGGGCCAACGTCCTGACTTTC
CASSVWQGSGANVLTF
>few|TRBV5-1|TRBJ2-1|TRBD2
TGCGCCAGCAGCACGACCCGGACTAGCGGGGGTTACCGAGAGCAGTTCTTC
CASSTTRTSGGYREQFF
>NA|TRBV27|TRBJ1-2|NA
TGTGCCAGCAGTGCCGGAAACAGCTATGGCTACACCTTC
CASSAGNSYGYTF
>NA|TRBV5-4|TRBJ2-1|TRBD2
TGTGCCAGCAGCTTGGGGGTAGCGGGGGGGCCTATGAATGAGCAGTTCTTC
CASSLGVAGGPMNEQFF
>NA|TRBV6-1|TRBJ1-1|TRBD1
TGTGCCAGCGCGAACAGGGGCGGGAACACTGAAGCTTTCTTT
CASANRGGNTEAFF
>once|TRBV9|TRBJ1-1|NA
TGTGCCAGCAGCGTGGGACAAATGAACACTGAAGCTTTCTTT
CASSVGQMNTEAFF
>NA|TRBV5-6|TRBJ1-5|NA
TGTGCCAGCAGCTCCGACCCAGGGAATTCCTATAGCAATCAGCCCCAGCATTTT
CASSSDPGNSYSNQPQHF